This passage covers 22 T cell receptor beta chains from one sample sequenced in a study of T cells in Graves' hyperthyroidism and ophthalmopathy. It was RNA transcripts that yielded the amplified TCR beta CDR3 regions. RT-PCR in the first round (using the HTBI primer set) targeted the TCR CDR3. TCRdb called the multiplex PCR reads again in MiXCR, with one record for every CDR3 protein. This table has approximately 560,000 distinct CDR3 sequences, about half appearing once. The sequencing sample was made of peripheral blood or thyroid tissue (not recorded which). Receptors originate from a young woman with Graves' hyperthyroidism.

This clonotype occurred a few times. The chain has TRBV12-3 or TRBV12-4 and TRBJ1-1; D is ambiguous. V gave up 5 bases and J gave up 3 bases, with 10 bases separating them. This CDR3 spans 13 amino acids. The CDR3 DNA sequence: TGTGCCAGCAGTCGGTGGGCGTACACTGAAGCTTTCTTT. Translated, it gives CASSRWAYTEAFF.

In regard to this clonotype: An end of the junction differs from the germline gene, which may be a read error. The chain couples TRBV10-3 to TRBJ1-2; weak D call: TRBD1 (6 bases). The germline V gene has CDR1 ENHRY and CDR2 SYGVKD. This CDR3 is built from 14 residues. CDR3 in amino acids: CASSPGQKVVGYTF. The CDR3 DNA reads as TGTGCCAGCAGTCCAGGACAGAAGGTGGTGGGCTACACCTTC.

This clonotype has more than one count but fewer than ten. The V and J genes are TRBV20-1 and TRBJ2-7; 9 positions match TRBD2. V shed 7 bases, J shed 5 bases, and the junction held 6 bases outside the gene matches. The CDR3 consists of 12 residues. The V gene's germline CDR1 is DFQATT and CDR2 SNEGSKA (reference sequence). CDR3 DNA: TGCAGTGTAAGCGGGAGGACCAACGAGCAGTACTTC. It yields the protein CSVSGRTNEQYF.

The rearrangement uses TRBV7-8 and TRBJ2-5; a possible D gene is TRBD2 (5 bases). Trimming left V 5 bases short and J 7 bases short, with 14 bases between. The CDR3 runs to 13 residues. In germline, CDR1 is SGHVS, CDR2 FQNEAQ. CDR3 region: CASSHPDLVTQYF. DNA of the CDR3: TGTGCCAGCAGCCATCCGGACTTGGTGACCCAGTACTTC.

This clonotype was found once. V gene TRBV2 combines with J gene TRBJ1-6; 10 bases match TRBD1. Germline CDR1 reads SNHLY; CDR2 reads FYNNEI. The CDR3 is 14 amino acids. The junction had 9 bases not matched to a gene; V was cut back by 10 bases and J by 9 bases. The CDR3 loop reads CATRTGGFGSPLHF. The CDR3 coding sequence is TGTGCCACCAGGACAGGGGGGTTCGGTTCACCCCTCCACTTT.

The chain couples TRBV7-9 to TRBJ1-1; D is uncertain. The ends were cut back, 5 bases at V and 0 bases at J, with 10 bases in the middle. The length of the CDR3 is 14 residues. The germline V gene has CDR1 SEHNR and CDR2 FQNEAQ (reference sequence). In DNA form, the CDR3 reads TGTGCCAGCAGCCTACCTGACCTGAACACTGAAGCTTTCTTT. It encodes CASSLPDLNTEAFF. Full variable domain (missing parts from reference TRBV7-9 and TRBJ1-1): DTGVSQNPRHKITKRGQNVTFRCDPISEHNRLYWYRQTLGQGPEFLTYFQNEAQLEKSRLLSDRFSAERPKGSFSTLEIQRTEQGDSAMYLCASSLPDLNTEAFFGQGTRLTVV.

The V and J genes are TRBV29-1 and TRBJ2-2; 8 bases are a match to TRBD1. The J segment lost 8 bases and the V segment lost 7 bases, leaving 18 bases of the junction unmatched. The CDR3 loop spans 16 amino acids. CDR1 is SQVTM, CDR2 ANQGSEA, per germline. This CDR3 reads CSGRFVAGGLSGELFF. The CDR3 DNA reads as TGCAGCGGGCGTTTCGTGGCAGGGGGCTTGAGTGGGGAGCTGTTTTTT.

The chain uses TRBV10-3 and TRBJ1-2, with a possible D match to TRBD1 (5 bases). Germline V gene data show CDR1 as ENHRY and CDR2 as SYGVKD. The CDR3 spans 12 residues. V lost 7 bases to trimming and J lost 6 bases, with 12 bases between them. CDR3 DNA sequence: TGTGCCATCACCGAAGGGGTGGATGGCTACACCTTC. Amino acid sequence: CAITEGVDGYTF.

The J gene is TRBJ2-7, the V gene TRBV29-1; 10 bases line up with TRBD1. In germline, CDR1 is SQVTM, CDR2 ANQGSEA. V lost 7 bases, J lost 3 bases, and 9 bases stayed unmatched. The CDR3 is 14 amino acids. This CDR3 reads CSALSTGGFYEQYF. The CDR3 DNA follows: TGCAGCGCTCTTTCGACAGGGGGCTTCTACGAGCAGTACTTC.

This clonotype was recorded a few times. This chain joins TRBV7-8 and TRBJ1-2; 7 bases are a match to TRBD1. The junction had 5 bases not matched to a gene; V was cut back by 1 base and J by 3 bases. Germline V CDR1 and CDR2: SGHVS, FQNEAQ. The CDR3 loop spans 15 amino acids. The DNA of the CDR3 is TGTGCCAGCAGCTTAGACCCAGGGGGAGACTATGGCTACACCTTC. Residues: CASSLDPGGDYGYTF.

This rearrangement joins TRBV7-9 to TRBJ1-5; 8 bases are a match to TRBD1. V dropped 4 bases and J dropped 3; count of bases not matched to a gene: 8. CDR1 is SEHNR and CDR2 is FQNEAQ in the germline V gene (reference sequence). The CDR3 spans 16 residues. CDR3 amino acids: CASSSRTGTYNQPQHF. The CDR3 nucleotides are TGTGCCAGCAGCTCTAGGACAGGGACCTACAATCAGCCCCAGCATTTT.

The genes are TRBV20-1 and TRBJ1-5; 9 bases align to TRBD1. With V trimmed by 5 bases and J by 4 bases, 9 bases remained unmatched. The CDR3 contains 15 residues. Looked up from germline, CDR1 is DFQATT and CDR2 is SNEGSKA (reference sequence). For the CDR3, the DNA is TGCAGTGCTTTGGGACAGGGAGGCTTTAATCAGCCCCAGCATTTT. Amino acid sequence: CSALGQGGFNQPQHF.

This clonotype was seen more than once but under ten times. Being one base from a much bigger clone, this may be a read error. The CDR3 ends on some other residue instead of the conserved phenylalanine or tryptophan, so this is likely a read error. This rearrangement joins TRBV29-1 to TRBJ1-2, with D unclear. CDR3 length equals 13 residues. Germline values: CDR1 SQVTM, CDR2 ANQGSEA. The V end lost 3 bases, the J end lost 2 bases, and 10 bases lay between the germline ends. This CDR3 reads CSVESPGNYGYTL. The CDR3 nucleotides are TGCAGCGTTGAGTCCCCGGGGAACTATGGCTACACCCTC.

The chain is built from TRBV7-6 and TRBJ2-5, with TRBD1 identical over 7 bases. The closer fit of TRBJ2-1 to the DNA end suggests the J call may be wrong. Germline-derived CDR1 and CDR2 are SGHVS and FNYEAQ. This CDR3 is 13 amino acids long. The CDR3 DNA reads TGTGCCAGCAGCCCTGGGACAGCGGATGAGCAGTTCTTC. Its protein is CASSPGTADEQFF.

The chain combines TRBV15 with TRBJ2-6; 11 bases are a match to TRBD2. The CDR3 has 15 residues. Germline loops: CDR1 LNHNV, CDR2 YYDKDF (reference sequence). Trimming took 9 bases from V and 4 from J; bases not matched to a gene: 5. CDR3 sequence (DNA): TGTGCCACTAGCGGGAGGGCGCAGGGGGCCAACGTCCTGACTTTC. Translation: CATSGRAQGANVLTF. The whole variable domain, remainder taken from reference TRBV15 and TRBJ2-6, is DAMVIQNPRYQVTQFGKPVTLSCSQTLNHNVMYWYQQKSSQAPKLLFHYYDKDFNNEADTPDNFQSRRPNTSFCFLDIRSPGLGDTAMYLCATSGRAQGANVLTFGAGSRLTVL.

In this sample, this clonotype turned up a few times. The chain carries TRBV7-2 and TRBJ2-7; weak D call: TRBD2 (7 bases). The CDR3 consists of 15 residues. Trimming stripped 5 bases from V and 6 bases from J, with 20 bases between. Germline CDR1 SGHTA, CDR2 FQGNSA. Written as DNA, the CDR3 is TGTGCCAGCAGCCAAGATCGCTGGGGGGGGCGCGAGCAGTACTTC. Protein product: CASSQDRWGGREQYF.

J is TRBJ1-1 and V is TRBV7-2; D might be TRBD1 (6 bases). Deletions cut 5 bases from V and 1 base from J, with 11 bases between. Germline V gene lookup returns CDR1 SGHTA and CDR2 FQGNSA. This CDR3 has 14 amino acids. The CDR3 nucleotides read TGTGCCAGCAGCCTGCAGGGGCGGAACACTGAAGCTTTCTTT. It codes for CASSLQGRNTEAFF.

The V and J genes are TRBV14 and TRBJ1-3; maybe TRBD1 (6 bases). Germline CDR1 and CDR2: SGHDN and FVKESK. V dropped 4 bases and J dropped 9 bases, with 19 bases sitting between them. The CDR3 length is 15 residues. CDR3 nucleotide sequence: TGTGCCAGCAGCCTTACCGGGACACTGGAGCGCACCATATATTTT. Translating gives CASSLTGTLERTIYF.

About this clonotype: Sequence at one end of the junction differs from germline and may be a read error. The chain uses TRBV7-2 and TRBJ2-2; no definite D call. The CDR3 totals 15 residues. Per the germline V gene, CDR1 is SGHTA and CDR2 is FQGNSA. The CDR3 loop is CASSLGPMNAGELFF. For the CDR3, the DNA is TGTGCCAGCAGCTTAGGCCCCATGAACGCCGGGGAGCTGTTTTTT.

The CDR3 DNA follows: TGTGCCAGCAGCTTAGTTCCAGCGGGCACCTACGAGCAGTACTTC. It codes for CASSLVPAGTYEQYF. The chain combines TRBV7-8 with TRBJ2-7; TRBD2 might be the D (6 bases). The CDR3 is 15 amino acids. Germline V lookup: CDR1 SGHVS, CDR2 FQNEAQ. With 1 base removed from V and 2 bases from J, the gap between germline ends came to 12 bases.

With respect to this clonotype: The junction and the germline gene differ at one end; a read error may be behind it. The chain couples TRBV10-3 to TRBJ1-1, with D perhaps TRBD1 (5 bases). Germline V gene lookup returns CDR1 ENHRY and CDR2 SYGVKD. This CDR3 has 15 amino acids. The CDR3 is CASSEGRALNTEAFF. CDR3 bases: TGTGCCAGCAGTGAGGGGAGAGCGCTGAACACTGAAGCTTTCTTT.

The V call is TRBV7-2, the J call TRBJ2-6; D remains ambiguous. The CDR3 length is 20 residues. Trimming cost V 3 bases and J 0 bases, with 21 bases left between them. Germline V CDR1 and CDR2: SGHTA, FQGNSA. CDR3 loop: CASSLSGLRLRRSGANVLTF. The CDR3 DNA sequence: TGTGCCAGCAGCTTGTCTGGGCTACGGTTGCGACGCTCTGGGGCCAACGTCCTGACTTTC. Full variable domain (remainder filled in from reference TRBV7-2 and TRBJ2-6): GAGVSQSPSNKVTEKGKDVELRCDPISGHTALYWYRQSLGQGLEFLIYFQGNSAPDKSGLPSDRFSAERTGGSVSTLTIQRTQQEDSAVYLCASSLSGLRLRRSGANVLTFGAGSRLTVL.